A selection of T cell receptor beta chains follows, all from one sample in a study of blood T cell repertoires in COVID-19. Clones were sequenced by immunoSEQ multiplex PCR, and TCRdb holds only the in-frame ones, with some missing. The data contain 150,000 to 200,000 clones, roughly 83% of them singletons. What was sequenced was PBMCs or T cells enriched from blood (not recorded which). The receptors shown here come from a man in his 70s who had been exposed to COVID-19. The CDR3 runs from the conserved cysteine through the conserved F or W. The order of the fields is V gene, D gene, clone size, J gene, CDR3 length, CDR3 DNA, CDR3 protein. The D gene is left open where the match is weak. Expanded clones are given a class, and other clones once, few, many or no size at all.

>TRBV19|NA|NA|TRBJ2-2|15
TGTGCCAGTAGTCCGACAGAGACGAACACCGGGGAGCTGTTTTTT
CASSPTETNTGELFF
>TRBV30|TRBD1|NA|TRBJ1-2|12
TGTGCCTCCGCAGACAGGGGGCTTGGCTACACCTTC
CASADRGLGYTF
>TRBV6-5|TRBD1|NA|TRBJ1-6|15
TGTGCCAGCAGGCCCGAGGGACAGGGGAATTCACCCCTCCACTTT
CASRPEGQGNSPLHF
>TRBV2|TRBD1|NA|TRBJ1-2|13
TGTGCCAGCAGCACGGACAGGGGTAATGGCTACACCTTC
CASSTDRGNGYTF
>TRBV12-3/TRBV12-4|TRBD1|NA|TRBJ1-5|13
TGTGCCAGCAGGCAGGGGGTCAATCAGCCCCAGCATTTT
CASRQGVNQPQHF
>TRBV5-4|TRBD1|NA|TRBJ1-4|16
TGTGCCAGCAGTCTAGGGACAGGGGGTGGGGATGAAAAACTGTTTTTT
CASSLGTGGGDEKLFF
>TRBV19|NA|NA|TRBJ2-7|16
TGTGCCAGTAGTATAGATGCAAGCGGTCTACCCTACGAGCAGTACTTC
CASSIDASGLPYEQYF
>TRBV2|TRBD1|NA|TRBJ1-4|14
TGTGCCAGCAGCCAGACAGGGGTTAATGAAAAACTGTTTTTT
CASSQTGVNEKLFF
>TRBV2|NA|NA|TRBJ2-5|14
TGTGCCAGCAGTGCGGATAGCCTTAAAGAGACCCAGTACTTC
CASSADSLKETQYF
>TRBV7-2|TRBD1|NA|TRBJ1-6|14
TGTGCCAGCAGAGAGACAGGGGCTAGTTCACCCCTCCACTTT
CASRETGASSPLHF
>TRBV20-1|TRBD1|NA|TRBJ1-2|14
TGCAGTGCTAGTCAGAAACAGGGGGGACGTGGCTACACCTTC
CSASQKQGGRGYTF
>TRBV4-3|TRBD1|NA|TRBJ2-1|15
TGCGCCAGCAGCCAAGGACAGGGTGTGTGGAATGAGCAGTTCTTC
CASSQGQGVWNEQFF
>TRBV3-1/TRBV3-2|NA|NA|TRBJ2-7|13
TGTGCCAGCAAGGGGCTGGCGGCTTACGAGCAGTACTTC
CASKGLAAYEQYF
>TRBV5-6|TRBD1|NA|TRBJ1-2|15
TGTGCCAGCAGCTTTTTAGTGACAGGGGGGCCCGGCTACACCTTC
CASSFLVTGGPGYTF
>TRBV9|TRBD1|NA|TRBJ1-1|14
TGTGCCAGCAGCGTGGGACAGGGGGGACGTGAAGCTTTCTTT
CASSVGQGGREAFF
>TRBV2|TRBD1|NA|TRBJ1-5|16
TGTGCCAGCAGTTATCAGGGGGCTATAAAGGGTCAGCCCCAGCATTTT
CASSYQGAIKGQPQHF
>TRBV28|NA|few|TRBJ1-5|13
TGTGCCACCTCCGGGGGGCAAATTCAGCCCCAGCATTTT
CATSGGQIQPQHF
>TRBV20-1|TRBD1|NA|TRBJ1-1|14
TGCAGTGCTAGTGACCCGGGACAGGGGACTGAAGCTTTCTTT
CSASDPGQGTEAFF
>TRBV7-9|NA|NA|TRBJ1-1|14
TGTGCCAGCAGCTTGACCGGGAGAAACACTGAAGCTTTCTTT
CASSLTGRNTEAFF
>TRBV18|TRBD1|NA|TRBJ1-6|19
TGTGCCAGCTCACCTTCCCGGGACAGGTCCCGAAAGCCCGGTTCACCCCTCCACTTT
CASSPSRDRSRKPGSPLHF
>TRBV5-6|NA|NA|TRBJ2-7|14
TGTGCCAGCAGCCCGGACACCCTGGCCTACGAGCAGTACTTC
CASSPDTLAYEQYF
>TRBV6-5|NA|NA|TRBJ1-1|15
TGTGCCAGCAGTTACTCGAGGCAGAGGAACACTGAAGCTTTCTTT
CASSYSRQRNTEAFF